This record looks at one T cell receptor beta chain sequence and its context. This clonotype was detected ten times or more. What antigen it recognizes has not been identified. No much larger clonotype is one base removed from it; base qualities were not supplied. The data stem from a study of early T cells in non-severe SARS-CoV-2 infection (dated by TCRdb to the early 2020s). Regarding the study in general: Because TCR sequencing was done on bulk RNA from unsorted whole blood, the alpha and beta chains could not be paired. Overall study results and their limits: Matching against VDJdb was skewed toward anti-spike CD8 responses, likely underestimated virus-specific expansions, and missed private and CD4 specificities.

As encoded in the germline V gene, CDR1 is SGDLS while CDR2 is YYNGEE. The trim is 7 bases for V and 2 bases for J, with a gap of 21 bases between the germline ends. The CDR3 sequence holds 16 residues, the cysteine and phenylalanine included. Of all the DNA, just the CDR3 is kept, 48 bases in frame from base 1. Libraries were made using 5' RACE. For sequencing, a NextSeq 500 was employed. To correct for sequencing error and PCR bias, the TCR library protocol tagged individual cDNA molecules with unique molecular identifiers. Both TCR alpha and beta chains were sequenced, and tight co-correlation was observed between alpha and beta sequence abundances in each sample. From the authors' description of their analysis: V gene, J gene and CDR3 annotation of TCR sequences was performed with Decombinator V4. Expanded TCRs were defined as changing significantly between any two time points under a Poisson model with p below 0.0001. TCR abundances were normalised to the total number of TCRs sequenced per sample and expressed as counts per million. TRAV1-2 paired with TRAJ12, TRAJ20 or TRAJ33 defined MAIT TCRs, while TRAV10 paired with TRAJ18 defined iNKT TCRs. VDJdb, accessed 1 November 2021, was searched for CMV, EBV and SARS-CoV-2 annotated TCRs, excluding TCRs annotated for multiple antigens. The public sequencing data were trimmed at Q25 with fastp and processed into clonotypes with MiXCR by TCRdb, which kept only in-frame beta chains. Here each entry gathers all rows of one CDR3 protein and keeps the most common genes and DNA. For this entry, the V and J calls and clone size follow TCRdb and not the study's own pipeline. The sample includes roughly 60,000 distinct CDR3 sequences, with approximately 14% observed a single time. The top ten constitute around 4.3% of the sample.

A case-control design nested within a healthcare worker cohort in London, UK, was used, with weekly nasopharyngeal swab PCR tests and blood sampling performed. Healthcare workers were enrolled in the week of the UK lockdown, from 23 to 31 March 2020, and were followed every week for up to about 15 weeks. Rearrangement joined TRBV9 to TRBJ1-1; the D gene is perhaps TRBD1, from 5 matching bases. The receptor's source is an adult who was a healthcare worker with PCR-confirmed SARS-CoV-2 infection or an uninfected control (not recorded which). The sequencing sample was made of whole blood. For the CDR3, the sequence is CASSQPSGDLNTEAFF. The nucleotides read TGTGCCAGCTCTCAGCCTTCGGGGGATTTAAACACTGAAGCTTTCTTT.